This T cell receptor beta chain is drawn from a study of early T cells in non-severe SARS-CoV-2 infection. Study-wide background: Sequencing of bulk RNA from unsorted whole blood was done, without chain pairing.

Individual cDNA molecules received unique molecular identifiers. In TCRdb, the 5' RACE reads were re-called with MiXCR into one record per CDR3 protein. This sample carries 50,000 to 60,000 distinct CDR3 sequences, 6.5% to 7.5% of them seen once, and the ten largest clones take 5.8%. This clonotype came up many times. Its antigen is currently unknown. The ends were cut back, 0 bases at V and 6 bases at J, with 11 bases in the middle. CDR3 length: 14 amino acids. The V gene's germline CDR1 is SGHKS and CDR2 YYEKEE (reference sequence). The study's findings and limits: There was a bias toward anti-spike CD8 responses in VDJdb matching, which missed private and CD4 specificities.

V and J are TRBV5-5 and TRBJ2-3, with D tentatively TRBD1 or TRBD2 (5 bases each). This receptor was identified in an adult who was a healthcare worker with PCR-confirmed SARS-CoV-2 infection or an uninfected control (not recorded which). The sequencing here drew on whole blood, taken at baseline. The CDR3 here is CASSLVSGTDTQYF. In DNA, the CDR3 is TGTGCCAGCAGCTTGGTTTCAGGGACCGATACGCAGTATTTT.